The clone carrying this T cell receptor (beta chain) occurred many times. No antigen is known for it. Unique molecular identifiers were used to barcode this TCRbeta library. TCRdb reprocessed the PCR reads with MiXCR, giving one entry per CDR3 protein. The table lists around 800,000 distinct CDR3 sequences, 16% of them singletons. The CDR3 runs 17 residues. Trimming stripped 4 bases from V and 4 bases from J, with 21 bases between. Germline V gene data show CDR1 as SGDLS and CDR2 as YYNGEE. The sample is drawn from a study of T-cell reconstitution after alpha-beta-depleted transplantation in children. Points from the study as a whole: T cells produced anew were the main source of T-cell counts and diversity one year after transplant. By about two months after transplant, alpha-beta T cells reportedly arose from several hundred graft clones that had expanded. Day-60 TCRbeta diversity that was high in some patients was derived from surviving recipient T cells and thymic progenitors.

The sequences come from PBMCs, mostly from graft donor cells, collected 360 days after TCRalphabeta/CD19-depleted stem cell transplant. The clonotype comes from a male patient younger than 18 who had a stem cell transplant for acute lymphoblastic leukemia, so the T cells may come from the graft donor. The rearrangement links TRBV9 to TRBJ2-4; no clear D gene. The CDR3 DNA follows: TGTGCCAGCAGCCCACCTCCGCCTCCCGGCGAAAAAAACATTCAGTACTTC. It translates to CASSPPPPPGEKNIQYF.